A selection of T cell receptor beta chains follows, all from one sample in a study of cytomegalovirus exposure and HLA in healthy donors. TCRdb's table, derived via immunoSEQ multiplex PCR, lists solely in-frame clones and lacks some. The sample lists some 160,000 clones, over 80% seen once, with 3% to 3.5% in the top ten. Material: PBMCs. The receptors stem from a male donor in good health and CMV-seronegative. The CDR3 runs from the conserved cysteine through the conserved F or W. Fields, in order: J gene, clone size, D gene, V gene, CDR3 DNA, CDR3 protein. D genes are given only for firm matches. The listing skips clone size in some rows; elsewhere it reads once, few, many or a size class.

j_call: TRBJ2-7; clone_size: NA; d_call: NA; v_call: TRBV7-9; cdr3_nt: TGTGCCAGCAGCTTGCGCGGCGAGCAGTACTTC; cdr3_aa: CASSLRGEQYF
j_call: TRBJ2-1; clone_size: NA; d_call: TRBD2; v_call: TRBV6-5; cdr3_nt: TGTGCCAGCAGTGAACTAGCGGGGGGCAATGAGCAGTTCTTC; cdr3_aa: CASSELAGGNEQFF
j_call: TRBJ1-5; clone_size: NA; d_call: NA; v_call: TRBV19; cdr3_nt: TGTGCCAGTAGGGTAGGCGGCATAACCAATCAGCCCCAGCATTTT; cdr3_aa: CASRVGGITNQPQHF
j_call: TRBJ2-7; clone_size: once; d_call: TRBD2; v_call: TRBV5-4; cdr3_nt: TGTGCCAGCAGCTTGGCCCCTAGCGGGGGGCGGGAGCAGTACTTC; cdr3_aa: CASSLAPSGGREQYF
j_call: TRBJ2-3; clone_size: NA; d_call: TRBD2; v_call: TRBV5-6; cdr3_nt: TGTGCCAGCAGCTTTTTTAGCGGGAGCGATCCCTTGGGAGATACGCAGTATTTT; cdr3_aa: CASSFFSGSDPLGDTQYF
j_call: TRBJ1-5; clone_size: NA; d_call: NA; v_call: TRBV11-2; cdr3_nt: TGTGCCAGCAGCTTAGATTCCGGGAATCAGCCCCAGCATTTT; cdr3_aa: CASSLDSGNQPQHF
j_call: TRBJ2-1; clone_size: NA; d_call: NA; v_call: TRBV29-1; cdr3_nt: TGCAGCGTCAGAGGATGGGGGCGCGGGGCGGGAGACTCCAATGAGCAGTTCTTC; cdr3_aa: CSVRGWGRGAGDSNEQFF
j_call: TRBJ2-3; clone_size: NA; d_call: TRBD2; v_call: TRBV4-2; cdr3_nt: TGTGCCAGCAGCCAAGTAGCGCGGGGGGGCACAGATACGCAGTATTTT; cdr3_aa: CASSQVARGGTDTQYF
j_call: TRBJ2-5; clone_size: NA; d_call: NA; v_call: TRBV7-9; cdr3_nt: TGTGCCAGCAGCTTATCACTAGTGGGCGCAGAGACCCAGTACTTC; cdr3_aa: CASSLSLVGAETQYF
j_call: TRBJ1-2; clone_size: NA; d_call: NA; v_call: TRBV19; cdr3_nt: TGTGCCAGTAGGCCTAGTGGCAGGGTATTTGGCTACACCTTC; cdr3_aa: CASRPSGRVFGYTF
j_call: TRBJ2-1; clone_size: NA; d_call: TRBD2; v_call: TRBV7-3; cdr3_nt: TGTGCCAGCAGCTTAGGGCCTAGCGGGACCAGCTCCTACAATGAGCAGTTCTTC; cdr3_aa: CASSLGPSGTSSYNEQFF
j_call: TRBJ1-3; clone_size: NA; d_call: TRBD1; v_call: TRBV7-6; cdr3_nt: TGTGCCAGCAGCTCCCCCGGGACAGGGAGTGGAAACACCATATATTTT; cdr3_aa: CASSSPGTGSGNTIYF
j_call: TRBJ2-1; clone_size: NA; d_call: TRBD2; v_call: TRBV5-1; cdr3_nt: TGCGCCAGCAGCCGGTGGACTAGCGGGGGGGCCGGGAATGAGCAGTTCTTC; cdr3_aa: CASSRWTSGGAGNEQFF
j_call: TRBJ2-2; clone_size: NA; d_call: TRBD2; v_call: TRBV7-9; cdr3_nt: TGTGCCAGCAGCTTAACGGCGGGGGTGAACACCGGGGAGCTGTTTTTT; cdr3_aa: CASSLTAGVNTGELFF
j_call: TRBJ2-3; clone_size: NA; d_call: TRBD1; v_call: TRBV28; cdr3_nt: TGTGCCAGCAGTGGACAGGGGACAGATACGCAGTATTTT; cdr3_aa: CASSGQGTDTQYF
j_call: TRBJ1-4; clone_size: NA; d_call: NA; v_call: TRBV19; cdr3_nt: TGTGCCAGTACCTACCGACTGTCAGCACCGGGAATCCAGAATGAAAAACTGTTTTTT; cdr3_aa: CASTYRLSAPGIQNEKLFF
j_call: TRBJ2-7; clone_size: few; d_call: NA; v_call: TRBV5-4; cdr3_nt: TGTGCCAGCAGCTTGGATCCGGGTAGAGTTCCCGAGCAGTACTTC; cdr3_aa: CASSLDPGRVPEQYF
j_call: TRBJ1-2; clone_size: NA; d_call: TRBD1; v_call: TRBV7-3; cdr3_nt: TGTGCCAGCAGCCTACTCCCCACAGGGGAACATGGCTACACCTTC; cdr3_aa: CASSLLPTGEHGYTF
j_call: TRBJ2-3; clone_size: few; d_call: TRBD2; v_call: TRBV2; cdr3_nt: TGTGCCAGCAGCGGGACTAGCGGATCTGCGGGTACGCAGTATTTT; cdr3_aa: CASSGTSGSAGTQYF
j_call: TRBJ1-2; clone_size: NA; d_call: NA; v_call: TRBV2; cdr3_nt: TGTGCCAGCAGTGCTCAGGGTTCCAACTATGGCTACACCTTC; cdr3_aa: CASSAQGSNYGYTF
j_call: TRBJ2-2; clone_size: few; d_call: NA; v_call: TRBV19; cdr3_nt: TGTGCCAGTAGTATGGCGGGACCCGGGGAGCTGTTTTTT; cdr3_aa: CASSMAGPGELFF
j_call: TRBJ1-1; clone_size: once; d_call: NA; v_call: TRBV9; cdr3_nt: TGTGCCAGCAGCGTAAGGCCACAGGGATACACTGAAGCTTTCTTT; cdr3_aa: CASSVRPQGYTEAFF
j_call: TRBJ1-2; clone_size: NA; d_call: NA; v_call: TRBV6-1; cdr3_nt: TGTGCCAGCAGATTCGTCGGTTGTGGCTACACCTTC; cdr3_aa: CASRFVGCGYTF
j_call: TRBJ2-4; clone_size: NA; d_call: NA; v_call: TRBV7-2; cdr3_nt: TGTGCCAGCACCCTTGGGGGGGCAAACATTCAGTACTTC; cdr3_aa: CASTLGGANIQYF
j_call: TRBJ2-7; clone_size: NA; d_call: NA; v_call: TRBV20-1; cdr3_nt: TGCAGTGCCAGGAGGAGCTACGAGCAGTACTTC; cdr3_aa: CSARRSYEQYF
j_call: TRBJ1-1; clone_size: NA; d_call: NA; v_call: TRBV6-5; cdr3_nt: TGTGCCAGCAGCGACTATTACGTCAGTAACACTGAAGCTTTCTTT; cdr3_aa: CASSDYYVSNTEAFF
j_call: TRBJ2-1; clone_size: few; d_call: NA; v_call: TRBV5-6; cdr3_nt: TGTGCCGGGGGGGACAGGAACAATGAGCAGTTCTTC; cdr3_aa: CAGGDRNNEQFF
j_call: TRBJ2-5; clone_size: NA; d_call: TRBD1; v_call: TRBV25-1; cdr3_nt: TGTGCCAGCAGTGTCCGGGACAGGGCGGCGGAGACCCAGTACTTC; cdr3_aa: CASSVRDRAAETQYF
j_call: TRBJ1-2; clone_size: NA; d_call: NA; v_call: TRBV7-8; cdr3_nt: TGTGCCAGCAGCTTAGGCGGCAGCCTTAGCTATGGCTACACCTTC; cdr3_aa: CASSLGGSLSYGYTF
j_call: TRBJ1-3; clone_size: NA; d_call: NA; v_call: TRBV29-1; cdr3_nt: TGCAGCGCCCTAGGGGGAAGCTCTGGAAACACCATATATTTT; cdr3_aa: CSALGGSSGNTIYF
j_call: TRBJ2-2; clone_size: NA; d_call: TRBD2; v_call: TRBV10-3; cdr3_nt: TGTGCCATCAGCCTAGCGACTAGCGGGAACACCGGGGAGCTGTTTTTT; cdr3_aa: CAISLATSGNTGELFF
j_call: TRBJ1-5; clone_size: NA; d_call: NA; v_call: TRBV30; cdr3_nt: TGTGCCTGGAGTGTACAGCGGGGCTTCGGCTCTTTGGGCAATCAGCCCCAGCATTTT; cdr3_aa: CAWSVQRGFGSLGNQPQHF
j_call: TRBJ2-1; clone_size: NA; d_call: TRBD1; v_call: TRBV5-4; cdr3_nt: TGTGCCAGCAGCCAGGACAGGGAATACAATGAGCAGTTCTTC; cdr3_aa: CASSQDREYNEQFF
j_call: TRBJ1-1; clone_size: NA; d_call: NA; v_call: TRBV9; cdr3_nt: TGTGCCAGCAGCCCCCCCCCGACTGGGGCCACTGAAGCTTTCTTT; cdr3_aa: CASSPPPTGATEAFF
j_call: TRBJ1-1; clone_size: NA; d_call: TRBD1; v_call: TRBV5-1; cdr3_nt: TGCGCCAGCAGCCCCTCGGGGTGGGACAGGGTGGGCAACACTGAAGCTTTCTTT; cdr3_aa: CASSPSGWDRVGNTEAFF
j_call: TRBJ2-7; clone_size: NA; d_call: TRBD1; v_call: TRBV7-3; cdr3_nt: TGTGCCAGCAGCTTAAGTGCAGGGGGCTACGAGCAGTACTTC; cdr3_aa: CASSLSAGGYEQYF
j_call: TRBJ2-1; clone_size: NA; d_call: TRBD1; v_call: TRBV19; cdr3_nt: TGTGCCAGTAGTCCGGGACAGCCCTACAATGAGCAGTTCTTC; cdr3_aa: CASSPGQPYNEQFF
j_call: TRBJ1-6; clone_size: once; d_call: NA; v_call: TRBV18; cdr3_nt: TGTGCCAGCTCACGCATGGAGGCACGTAATTCACCCCTCCACTTT; cdr3_aa: CASSRMEARNSPLHF
j_call: TRBJ2-7; clone_size: NA; d_call: NA; v_call: TRBV28; cdr3_nt: TGTGCCAGCAGTGCTGTTTCCTACGAGCAGTACTTC; cdr3_aa: CASSAVSYEQYF
j_call: TRBJ2-1; clone_size: NA; d_call: TRBD2; v_call: TRBV5-4; cdr3_nt: TGTGCCGTTTCAAGCGGGGGGGCCCATGAGCAGTTCTTC; cdr3_aa: CAVSSGGAHEQFF
j_call: TRBJ1-5; clone_size: NA; d_call: NA; v_call: TRBV27; cdr3_nt: TGTGCCAGCAGTTTCCAAGGGGGTCAGCCCCAGCATTTT; cdr3_aa: CASSFQGGQPQHF
j_call: TRBJ2-7; clone_size: NA; d_call: NA; v_call: TRBV7-2; cdr3_nt: TGTGCCAGCAGCTTCGGTCCCGATAACTACGAGCAGTACTTC; cdr3_aa: CASSFGPDNYEQYF
j_call: TRBJ2-7; clone_size: NA; d_call: TRBD1; v_call: TRBV7-2; cdr3_nt: TGTGCCAGCAGCCCCCGGGGACAGGGCAACGAGCAGTACTTC; cdr3_aa: CASSPRGQGNEQYF
j_call: TRBJ1-2; clone_size: NA; d_call: NA; v_call: TRBV6-4; cdr3_nt: TGTGCCAGCAGTGGAAGCGGGTCCGCCGGTGGCTACACCTTC; cdr3_aa: CASSGSGSAGGYTF
j_call: TRBJ2-5; clone_size: NA; d_call: TRBD2; v_call: TRBV14; cdr3_nt: TGTGCCAGCAGCCAAGGACTAGCGGGGTCTTCGTCTGAGACCCAGTACTTC; cdr3_aa: CASSQGLAGSSSETQYF
j_call: TRBJ1-5; clone_size: few; d_call: NA; v_call: TRBV28; cdr3_nt: TGTGCCAGCAGCCGCATCGGACAGCCTAATCAGCCCCAGCATTTT; cdr3_aa: CASSRIGQPNQPQHF
j_call: TRBJ2-1; clone_size: NA; d_call: TRBD1; v_call: TRBV7-9; cdr3_nt: TGTGCCAGCAGCCCACGGACAGGGTACAATGAGCAGTTCTTC; cdr3_aa: CASSPRTGYNEQFF
j_call: TRBJ1-1; clone_size: NA; d_call: TRBD1; v_call: TRBV4-1; cdr3_nt: TGCGCCAGCAGCGTACCCGGGACAGGGGAATTGAACACTGAAGCTTTCTTT; cdr3_aa: CASSVPGTGELNTEAFF
j_call: TRBJ1-1; clone_size: NA; d_call: TRBD1; v_call: TRBV10-2; cdr3_nt: TGCGCCAGCAGCGGAAACAGGGACAGGGGGCGGCGAGCTGAAGCTTTCTTT; cdr3_aa: CASSGNRDRGRRAEAFF
j_call: TRBJ1-6; clone_size: NA; d_call: NA; v_call: TRBV27; cdr3_nt: TGTGCCAGGGTACAGGGCGCTCATAATTCACCCCTCCACTTT; cdr3_aa: CARVQGAHNSPLHF
j_call: TRBJ2-3; clone_size: NA; d_call: TRBD1; v_call: TRBV5-4; cdr3_nt: TGTGCCAGCAGCCAGACAGGGGCCCTTACTTACACAGATACGCAGTATTTT; cdr3_aa: CASSQTGALTYTDTQYF
j_call: TRBJ1-1; clone_size: NA; d_call: NA; v_call: TRBV2; cdr3_nt: TGTGCCAGCAGTGAAGAGGGGAGGGTCACTGAAGCTTTCTTT; cdr3_aa: CASSEEGRVTEAFF
j_call: TRBJ1-1; clone_size: once; d_call: NA; v_call: TRBV5-6; cdr3_nt: TGTGCCAGCAGCTTCCGCGGCGCTGGGAACACTGAAGCTTTCTTT; cdr3_aa: CASSFRGAGNTEAFF
j_call: TRBJ1-1; clone_size: few; d_call: NA; v_call: TRBV10-3; cdr3_nt: TGTGCCACCCTCGACCCGACAGGGAACACTGAAGCTTTCTTT; cdr3_aa: CATLDPTGNTEAFF